One and the same sample provided the 18 T cell receptor beta chains below, sequenced in a study of shared clonotypes between healthy human individuals. Produced via immunoSEQ multiplex PCR; TCRdb's table is partial and in-frame only. The data show fewer than 3 million clones, 80% to 95% seen once. Input material: naive CD4+ T cells from PBMCs. Indicated subset: CD45RA+ positively selected. These receptors all stem from a man aged 18 to 30 in good health. Some clones in this sample may be carry-over from other donors' samples.

This clone was counted between two and nine times. The rearrangement links TRBV5-6 to TRBJ1-1, with 9 bases that match TRBD1. CDR1 is SGHDT, CDR2 YYEEEE, per germline. The CDR3 is 13 amino acids. The V gene end was trimmed by 4 bases and the J gene end by 4 bases; junction bases not matched to a gene: 2. The CDR3 DNA follows: TGTGCCAGCAGCATGGACAGGGGCACTGAAGCTTTCTTT. This gives the protein CASSMDRGTEAFF.

This clone has a single count. V gene TRBV27 combines with J gene TRBJ2-7; D not resolved. Germline-derived CDR1 and CDR2 are MNHEY and SMNVEV (reference sequence). The CDR3 is 13 residues long. The V and J ends lost 1 base and 1 base respectively, with 5 bases between them. Here the CDR3 reads CASSLFRSYEQYF. The CDR3 DNA follows: TGTGCCAGCAGTTTATTTAGGTCCTACGAGCAGTACTTC.

This clone was detected once. The chain uses TRBV19 and TRBJ2-2; no reliable D call. V dropped 3 bases and J dropped 3 bases, with 11 bases sitting between them. The germline gives CDR1 LNHDA, CDR2 SQIVND (reference sequence). The CDR3 totals 15 residues. The CDR3 nucleotides read TGTGCCAGTAGTATTGTGGCCAGCTACACCGGGGAGCTGTTTTTT. It specifies CASSIVASYTGELFF.

Only one count was recorded for this clone. J is TRBJ2-7 and V is TRBV9; D remains ambiguous. V was trimmed by 4 bases and J by 0 bases, leaving 14 bases between them. This CDR3 has 15 residues. In germline, CDR1 is SGDLS, CDR2 YYNGEE. CDR3: CASSPRTGNSYEQYF. The CDR3 DNA sequence: TGTGCCAGCAGCCCCCGGACGGGTAACTCCTACGAGCAGTACTTC.

CDR3 DNA sequence: TGTGCCAGCAGCTTAGGCGACAGGGGTCGGGAGACTGAAGCTTTCTTT. Translating it yields CASSLGDRGRETEAFF. The genes are TRBV11-1 and TRBJ1-1; TRBD1 aligns across 8 bases. CDR3 length: 16 amino acids. Trimming cost V 1 base and J 5 bases; bases outside gene matches: 9. Per the germline V gene, CDR1 is SGHAT and CDR2 is FQDESV (reference sequence).

The chain links TRBV6-5 to TRBJ1-6; possible D gene TRBD1, 5 bases. Germline CDR1 reads MNHEY; CDR2 reads SVGAGI. The CDR3 is 13 residues long. Trimming shortened V by 6 bases and J by 7 bases, and 10 bases separated the two germline ends. CDR3 amino acids: CASRMTENSPLHF. CDR3 nucleotide sequence: TGTGCCAGCAGGATGACAGAGAATTCACCCCTCCACTTT.

The rearrangement joins TRBV9 to TRBJ1-1, with D perhaps matching TRBD1 (6 bases). Trimming stripped 4 bases from V and 7 bases from J, with 17 bases between. This CDR3 comprises 14 residues. Germline assignment: CDR1 SGDLS and CDR2 YYNGEE. CDR3 in DNA: TGTGCCAGCAGCCCTCTACAGGGAGCCGGTGAAGCTTTCTTT. Translating it yields CASSPLQGAGEAFF.

This clone has a single count. The chain recombines TRBV6-1 with TRBJ1-2; TRBD1 is a possible D gene (5 bases). V lost 2 bases and J 1 base, leaving 11 bases between the germline ends. Per germline, CDR1 MNHNS and CDR2 SASEGT. CDR3 size: 15 residues. The CDR3 here is CASSETGAFNYGYTF. The CDR3 nucleotides are TGTGCCAGCAGTGAAACAGGAGCTTTTAACTATGGCTACACCTTC.

The table lists this clone with a few counts. This chain joins TRBV6-5 and TRBJ1-1, with no clear D. Germline assignment: CDR1 MNHEY and CDR2 SVGAGI. The CDR3 spans 15 residues. V lost 2 bases and J 2 bases, leaving 12 bases between the germline ends. The CDR3 spells CASSYNTHANTEAFF. The CDR3, as DNA: TGTGCCAGCAGTTACAATACCCACGCAAACACTGAAGCTTTCTTT.

This chain connects TRBV27 to TRBJ2-1, with 7 bases lining up with TRBD2. The length of the CDR3 is 14 residues. The germline CDR1 and CDR2 sequences are MNHEY and SMNVEV (reference sequence). The J segment lost 6 bases and the V segment lost 6 bases, leaving 8 bases of the junction unmatched. The CDR3 region has the DNA TGTGCCAGCAGCCGAGCGGGGAGCCGCAATGAGCAGTTCTTC. This translates into CASSRAGSRNEQFF.

The chain uses TRBV28 and TRBJ2-1; D uncertain. Germline V gives CDR1 MDHEN, CDR2 SYDVKM. The CDR3 has 12 residues. V was clipped by 9 bases and J by 8 bases, with 14 bases between them. The CDR3 is CASRLRNDEQFF. The CDR3 DNA follows: TGTGCCAGTCGGCTGCGAAACGATGAGCAGTTCTTC.

A single count supports this clone. The chain links TRBV28 to TRBJ2-7; D unclear. Trimming took 6 bases from V and 5 from J, leaving 20 bases between them. The CDR3 is made up of 15 amino acids. CDR1 is MDHEN, CDR2 SYDVKM, per germline. CDR3 loop: CASRPFRDSADEQYF. DNA for the CDR3: TGTGCCAGCAGACCATTCCGCGACTCTGCGGACGAGCAGTACTTC.

This clone appeared once. This sequence joins TRBV25-1 and TRBJ1-2; D is uncertain. Trimming pared 4 bases from V and 2 bases from J, leaving 5 bases between. From germline, CDR1 is MGHDK and CDR2 SYGVNS. The CDR3 loop spans 12 amino acids. The CDR3 DNA is TGTGCCAGCAGTGCGTCAAACTATGGCTACACCTTC. This gives the protein CASSASNYGYTF.

V and J are TRBV19 and TRBJ2-5; TRBD2 matches 11 bases. In germline, CDR1 is LNHDA, CDR2 SQIVND (reference sequence). J lost 5 bases, V lost 2 bases, and 10 bases had no gene match. The CDR3 loop spans 17 amino acids. Here the CDR3 DNA reads TGTGCCAGTAGTATACGACTAGCGGGATTTGTAGGGGAGACCCAGTACTTC. It yields the protein CASSIRLAGFVGETQYF.

The chain is built from TRBV29-1 and TRBJ1-2; D possibly corresponds to TRBD1 (6 bases). Germline V gives CDR1 SQVTM, CDR2 ANQGSEA. The CDR3 contains 13 residues. With 7 bases removed from V and 6 bases from J, the gap between germline ends came to 18 bases. The DNA of the CDR3 is TGCAGCGCCGGACAGAGACTCTCGGATGGCTACACCTTC. This encodes CSAGQRLSDGYTF.

The rearrangement joins TRBV6-6 to TRBJ1-1; a possible D gene is TRBD1 (5 bases). There are 14 residues in the CDR3. CDR1 and CDR2 (germline): MNHNY, SVGAGI (reference sequence). The V gene lost 8 bases and the J gene lost 4 bases, with 17 bases spanning the gap. CDR3: CASLIEGYSTEAFF. In DNA, the CDR3 is TGTGCCAGCCTTATAGAGGGGTATAGCACTGAAGCTTTCTTT.

Notes on this clone: Other DNA sequences of this sample code for an identical CDR3. The V and J genes are TRBV7-2 and TRBJ2-7; D may be TRBD1 (5 bases). CDR1 SGHTA and CDR2 FQGNSA come from the germline V gene. CDR3 size: 14 residues. Between the trimmed V and J ends, which lost 1 base and 2 bases, there was a span of 9 bases. The CDR3 bases are TGTGCCAGCAGCTTAGACAGGACCACCTACGAGCAGTACTTC. Its translation: CASSLDRTTYEQYF.

The chain employs TRBV2 and TRBJ1-2; D is perhaps TRBD1 (5 bases). The germline V gene has CDR1 SNHLY and CDR2 FYNNEI. Trimming left V 7 bases short and J 6 bases short, with 15 bases between. The CDR3 is 13 residues long. This chain's CDR3 is CASKRSQGDGYTF. Written as DNA, the CDR3 is TGTGCCAGCAAGCGCAGCCAGGGTGATGGCTACACCTTC.